This T cell receptor beta chain was sequenced during a study of post-analysis software for immune sequencing data (dated by TCRdb to between 2014 and 2016). For context, the study as a whole: Relapsing-remitting, secondary progressive and progressive-relapsing multiple sclerosis were recorded as disease courses, and subtype annotation was lacking for some patients. The patient repertoires were compared against approximately ten previously published healthy control repertoires obtained from donors aged about 6 to 28 years. A subset of samples was prepared in parallel using single-end sample barcoding, then pooled and co-amplified after Illumina adapter ligation.

To demonstrate the VDJtools post-analysis software, the study profiled TCR beta repertoires from the peripheral blood of around 13 young patients with multiple sclerosis. The multiple sclerosis patients were children and adolescents ranging in age from 6 to 15 years. Library preparation was by PCR. Sequencing was carried out with an Illumina HiSeq 2500. Unique molecular identifiers were incorporated into TCR beta cDNA libraries to reduce PCR and sequencing biases. Per 1 to 10 million input T cells, some 500,000 cDNA molecules were obtained, such that each molecule approximated one T cell. The same protocol used for the earlier healthy control dataset was applied to prepare and sequence the patient libraries. Within a given batch, samples were prepared together, multiplexed and sequenced on the same HiSeq lane. The authors processed their data as follows. Raw barcoded reads were processed with MIGEC, discarding single-read molecular identifier groups before consensus assembly and CDR3 extraction. VDJtools was used for post-analysis of the clonotype tables, and diversity was normalized by down-sampling every dataset to the size of the smallest sample. In repertoire overlap clustering, CDR3 amino acid sequences, but not nucleotide sequences, were matched to correct batch-related cross-sample contamination. TCRdb trimmed the raw reads at Q25, called clones with MiXCR and kept productive beta chains. Each entry merges the rows of one CDR3 protein and shows their most common DNA and genes. The V and J calls reflect TCRdb's pipeline rather than the authors' work. Across this sample there are approximately 180,000 distinct CDR3 sequences, with 30% seen only once. The ten largest clones capture more than 1.3% of the sample.

Comment on this clonotype: What this receptor recognizes is not known. Per-base qualities were not stored, and no clone one base away is much larger.

Study-wide conclusions, independent of this receptor: Significantly lower normalized Chao1 diversity was found in multiple sclerosis patients than in controls, suggesting substantial peripheral T-cell clonal expansion. Direct clustering with F measure revealed strong co-clustering of samples prepared in the same batch, which led to a batch-effect correction. The multiple sclerosis patient group was slightly younger than the control group. About 5 TRBV segments, including TRBV5-6, TRBV5-1 and TRBV20-1, were significantly more frequent in patients than controls.

According to the germline V gene, CDR1 reads SQVTM and CDR2 reads ANQGSEA. The junction shows trimming of 6 bases on V and 6 bases on J, and the gene matches do not reach 12 bases of it. Counted from cysteine to phenylalanine, this CDR3 has 14 amino acids. Only CDR3 DNA is held: 42 bases, read in frame from base 1. The chain is encoded by TRBV29-1 joined to TRBJ2-7; TRBD1 aligns with 9 central bases. This clonotype originated in a girl aged 5-17 years with multiple sclerosis. The material sequenced was blood. The CDR3 reads CSVTGQGEVIEQYF. In nucleotide form, the sequence is TGCAGCGTCACGGGACAGGGTGAGGTTATCGAGCAGTACTTC.